This TCR beta chain was captured in a study of blood T cell repertoires in COVID-19. Assay used: immunoSEQ multiplex PCR; TCRdb lists only in-frame clones, some missing. The top ten hold around 3.2% of the sample, which has roughly 120,000 clones, more than 75% seen once. The CDR3 runs 15 residues. Germline V gene sequence: CDR1 ENHRY, CDR2 SYGVKD. J gave up 5 bases and V 5 bases, and 7 bases lay outside the gene matches. The sequenced material came from peripheral blood. This rearrangement joins TRBV10-3 to TRBJ2-7; 12 nucleotides align to TRBD1. The sequence came from a woman aged 45-65 years with acute or convalescent COVID-19. The CDR3 here is CAISPGQGAADEQYF. The CDR3, as DNA: TGTGCCATCAGTCCGGGACAGGGGGCCGCCGACGAGCAGTACTTC.